This T cell receptor (beta chain) was sequenced in a study of cytomegalovirus exposure and HLA in healthy donors. Across the study: Among some 400 genotyped donors, around 77% fell in the Caucasian-associated ancestry cluster.

Germline lookup yields CDR1 SGDLS and CDR2 YYNGEE. The CDR3 totals 14 residues. The V and J ends lost 0 bases and 9 bases respectively, with 13 bases between them. It was with 60 Vbeta and 13 Jbeta primers that the PCR ran. Using immunoSEQ multiplex PCR, the repertoire was profiled, and TCRdb retains in-frame clones only, with some absent. The repertoire holds around 150,000 clones, approximately 80% seen once, with approximately 2.7% in the top ten. The chain carries TRBV9 and TRBJ2-1; D unclear. Sequenced material: PBMCs. This TCR was sampled from a boy younger than 10 in good health and CMV-seronegative. Here the CDR3 DNA reads TGTGCCAGCAGCGTAGAAGGATATAGCAGTGAGCAGTTCTTC. This translates into CASSVEGYSSEQFF.